This TCR beta chain came from a study of cytomegalovirus exposure and HLA in healthy donors. Study-level points and caveats: A later analysis associated 15,000 or so TCR beta sequences with HLA alleles at a 0.05 false discovery rate. Later on, an analysis showed TCR association rates differing by HLA locus, with DRB1 the most and HLA-C the fewest. Immune exposure information available was restricted to CMV serostatus.

As for this clone: The antigen is unknown.

Researchers ran the PCR with 60 Vbeta and 13 Jbeta primers. Some clones are missing from TCRdb's copy, which holds only in-frame ones; the method was immunoSEQ multiplex PCR. Of roughly 140,000 clones in the sample, about 84% were seen once. The V gene lost 5 bases and the J gene lost 3 bases, with 10 bases spanning the gap. The CDR3 runs 13 residues. Germline values: CDR1 SEHNR, CDR2 FQNEAQ (reference sequence). The clonotype originates from a male donor in good health and CMV-seronegative. The chain recombines TRBV7-9 with TRBJ1-1; tentative D call: TRBD1 (5 bases). Sequenced: PBMCs. The CDR3 DNA reads TGTGCCAGCAGCGAAACAGGTGACACTGAAGCTTTCTTT. Its translation: CASSETGDTEAFF.